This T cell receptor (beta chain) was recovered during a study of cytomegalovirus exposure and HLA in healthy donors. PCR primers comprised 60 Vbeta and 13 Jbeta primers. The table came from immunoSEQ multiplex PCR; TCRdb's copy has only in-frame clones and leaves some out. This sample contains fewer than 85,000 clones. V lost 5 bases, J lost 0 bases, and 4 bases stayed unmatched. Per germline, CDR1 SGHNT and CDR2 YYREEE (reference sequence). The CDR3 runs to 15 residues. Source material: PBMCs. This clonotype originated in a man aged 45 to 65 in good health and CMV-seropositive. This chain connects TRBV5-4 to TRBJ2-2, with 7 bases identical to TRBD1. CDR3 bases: TGTGCCAGCAGTAGACAGGGTCCGAACACCGGGGAGCTGTTTTTT. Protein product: CASSRQGPNTGELFF.